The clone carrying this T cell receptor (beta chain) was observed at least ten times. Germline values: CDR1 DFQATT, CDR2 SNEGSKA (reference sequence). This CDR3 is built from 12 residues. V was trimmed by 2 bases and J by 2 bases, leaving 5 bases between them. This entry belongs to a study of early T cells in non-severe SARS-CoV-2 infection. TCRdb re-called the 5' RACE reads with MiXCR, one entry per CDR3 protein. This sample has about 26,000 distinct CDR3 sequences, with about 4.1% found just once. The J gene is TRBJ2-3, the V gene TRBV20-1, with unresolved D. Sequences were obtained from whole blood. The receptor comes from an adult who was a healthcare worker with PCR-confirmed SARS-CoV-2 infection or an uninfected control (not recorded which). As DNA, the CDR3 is TGCAGTGCTAGACCAAACACAGATACGCAGTATTTT. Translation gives CSARPNTDTQYF.